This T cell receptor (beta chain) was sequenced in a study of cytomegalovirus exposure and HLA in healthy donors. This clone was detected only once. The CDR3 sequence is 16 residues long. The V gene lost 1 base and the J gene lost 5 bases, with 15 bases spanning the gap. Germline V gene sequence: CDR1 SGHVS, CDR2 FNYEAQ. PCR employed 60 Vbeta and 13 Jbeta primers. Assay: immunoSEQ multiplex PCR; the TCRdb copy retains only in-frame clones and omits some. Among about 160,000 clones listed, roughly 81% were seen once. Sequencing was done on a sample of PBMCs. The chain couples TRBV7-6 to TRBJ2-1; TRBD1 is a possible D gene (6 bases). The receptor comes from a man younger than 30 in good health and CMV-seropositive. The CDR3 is CASSLVVVQGNNEQFF. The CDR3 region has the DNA TGTGCCAGCAGCTTAGTCGTAGTACAGGGAAACAATGAGCAGTTCTTC.